The T cell receptor (beta chain) under discussion was sequenced for a study of blood T cells in healthy people across ages. The germline V gene has CDR1 SEHNR and CDR2 FQNEAQ (reference sequence). The CDR3 extends over 13 amino acids. Trimming removed 2 bases from V and 5 bases from J, with 6 bases in between. The sample providers were healthy Caucasian people from Russia, aged about 6 to 100. The authors ran a second PCR of 7 to 11 cycles using a sample-barcoded 5' primer and a J-beta primer mix. TCRdb called the 5' RACE reads again in MiXCR, with one record for every CDR3 protein. The profile shows 600,000 to 850,000 distinct CDR3 sequences, roughly 25% of them singletons. These sequences were also reported in another study, on T cells of mothers and their children. From that second work: From each mother came over 9.5 million TCR beta CDR3 reads, and from each child came about 3 million. Slightly higher, non-significant overlap characterized related mother-child pairs relative to unrelated pairs.

The J gene is TRBJ2-2, the V gene TRBV7-9; unclear D gene. The source material was blood. This TCR derives from a boy younger than 18 in good health. The CDR3 reads CASSLMETGELFF. The DNA for the CDR3 is TGTGCCAGCAGCTTAATGGAAACCGGGGAGCTGTTTTTT.